These 30 T cell receptor beta chains share one sample of origin, sequenced in a study of cytomegalovirus exposure and HLA in healthy donors (TCRdb year 2017). The protocol used for the library was the immunoSEQ multiplex PCR assay. What TCRdb holds here is the immuneACCESS table cut down to in-frame rearrangements. Part of the clones is not present; checked against another copy, under half of the missing clones reflect an unresolved V gene, and the others are unexplained. This sample has 150,000 to 200,000 clones in its table, and around 81% of those were observed once. In total, the top ten clones hold approximately 2% of the sample. The sequenced sample was PBMCs. These receptors were obtained from a man in his thirties or forties in good health and CMV-seropositive.

The chain has TRBV11-3 and TRBJ2-7; possibly TRBD2 for D (7 bases). The V and J ends lost 2 bases and 6 bases respectively, with 20 bases between them. This CDR3 spans 16 amino acids. CDR1 and CDR2 (germline): SGHNT, YENEEA. The CDR3: CASSLTGGSSSLEQYF. The CDR3 DNA reads as TGTGCCAGCAGCTTAACGGGGGGCTCCTCCTCCCTCGAGCAGTACTTC.

A few counts support this clone. The chain links TRBV9 to TRBJ2-7; D might be TRBD1 (6 bases). The CDR3 has 14 amino acids. V was shortened by 3 bases and J by 3 bases, with 13 bases between the two germline ends. Germline loops: CDR1 SGDLS, CDR2 YYNGEE. The CDR3 nucleotides are TGTGCCAGCAGCGCAAAGGGACACCTCTACGAGCAGTACTTC. It codes for CASSAKGHLYEQYF.

This chain uses TRBV6-6 with TRBJ2-7; 8 positions agree with TRBD2. The ends lost 2 bases at V and 2 bases at J; junction bases unmatched: 5. Germline V gene lookup returns CDR1 MNHNY and CDR2 SVGAGI (reference sequence). CDR3 size: 15 residues. Here the CDR3 reads CASSYGGGLTYEQYF. In nucleotides, the CDR3 is TGTGCCAGCAGTTACGGCGGGGGGCTCACCTACGAGCAGTACTTC.

The chain is built from TRBV30 and TRBJ1-4; D unclear. The CDR3 sequence is 12 residues long. The germline V gene encodes CDR1 GTSNPN and CDR2 SVGIG (reference sequence). V shed 0 bases and J shed 10 bases, with 9 bases lying between them. The CDR3 loop is CAWSVQPGKLFF. As DNA, the CDR3 is TGTGCCTGGAGTGTACAACCGGGAAAACTGTTTTTT.

The chain recombines TRBV7-2 with TRBJ2-2; D perhaps matches TRBD2 (5 bases). From germline, CDR1 is SGHTA and CDR2 FQGNSA. The CDR3 loop spans 14 amino acids. Trimming took 2 bases from V and 6 from J, leaving 10 bases between them. CDR3 DNA: TGTGCCAGCAGCTTATTCGCGGGCCCCGGGGAGCTGTTTTTT. Translating gives CASSLFAGPGELFF.

The chain uses TRBV7-2 and TRBJ1-6; D unresolved. V lost 2 bases and J 6 bases, leaving 20 bases between the germline ends. The CDR3 is 18 amino acids. From germline, CDR1 is SGHTA and CDR2 FQGNSA. The CDR3, as DNA: TGTGCCAGCAGCTTACAGCGCGATACAGCGGAAATTAATTCACCCCTCCACTTT. Residues: CASSLQRDTAEINSPLHF.

This chain connects TRBV18 to TRBJ1-3; 7 bases fit TRBD1. This CDR3 region has 15 residues. V lost 6 bases to trimming and J lost 2 bases; unmatched junction nucleotides: 7. Per the germline V gene, CDR1 is KGHSH and CDR2 is LQKENI. CDR3 residues: CASSSAQGTGNTIYF. The CDR3 bases are TGTGCCAGCTCCTCTGCACAGGGGACTGGAAACACCATATATTTT.

The rearrangement joins TRBV14 to TRBJ2-7; 8 bases line up with TRBD1. This CDR3 is built from 14 residues. Per germline, CDR1 SGHDN and CDR2 FVKESK. The V gene end was trimmed by 4 bases and the J gene end by 0 bases; junction bases not matched to a gene: 2. CDR3 nucleotides: TGTGCCAGCAGCCTACAGGGGGTCTCCTACGAGCAGTACTTC. It is translated as CASSLQGVSYEQYF.

The rearrangement links TRBV4-3 to TRBJ2-3; 11 bases map to TRBD2. V gave up 0 bases and J gave up 2 bases; unmatched junction bases: 4. This CDR3 spans 17 amino acids. Germline values: CDR1 LGHNA, CDR2 YSLEER. In DNA, the CDR3 is TGCGCCAGCAGCCAAGACGAGACTAGCGGGACCACAGATACGCAGTATTTT. Its translation: CASSQDETSGTTDTQYF.

The rearrangement links TRBV15 to TRBJ1-1, with 7 bases fitting TRBD1. J gave up 0 bases and V 6 bases, and 4 bases lay outside the gene matches. The CDR3 is 14 residues long. Germline V lookup: CDR1 LNHNV, CDR2 YYDKDF (reference sequence). The CDR3 here is CATSDRAVNTEAFF. In nucleotides, the CDR3 is TGTGCCACCAGTGACAGGGCTGTGAACACTGAAGCTTTCTTT.

J is TRBJ2-7 and V is TRBV21-1; TRBD1 is taken as the D call from the table, unchecked against the DNA. TRBV21-1 is shown as a pseudogene. The CDR3 covers 15 residues. As DNA, the CDR3 is TGTGCCAGCAGCAGACACCTCCTCGGACAGCCTCGGGGGTACTTC. Its protein is CASSRHLLGQPRGYF.

This clone has just one count. V gene TRBV7-2 combines with J gene TRBJ2-7; the match to TRBD2 covers 12 bases. Germline CDR1 SGHTA, CDR2 FQGNSA. Unmatched junction bases numbered 5, after V lost 2 bases and J lost 0 bases. There are 17 residues in the CDR3. The CDR3 coding sequence is TGTGCCAGCAGCTTAACTAGCGGGGGGTCCCACTCCTACGAGCAGTACTTC. This gives the protein CASSLTSGGSHSYEQYF.

V and J are TRBV5-1 and TRBJ1-1; D uncertain. The CDR3 sequence is 15 residues long. The germline CDR1 and CDR2 sequences are SGHRS and YFSETQ. The V and J ends lost 4 bases and 5 bases respectively, with 18 bases between them. The CDR3 reads CASSTTGRPYTEAFF. CDR3 coding DNA: TGCGCCAGCAGCACTACGGGTCGCCCTTATACTGAAGCTTTCTTT.

The chain has TRBV29-1 and TRBJ1-1, with 8 positions matching TRBD1. CDR1 and CDR2 (germline): SQVTM, ANQGSEA. The CDR3 extends over 14 amino acids. J lost 1 base, V lost 4 bases, and 5 bases had no gene match. For the CDR3, the DNA is TGCAGCGTTGTGGAGGACAGGGAGAACACTGAAGCTTTCTTT. This encodes CSVVEDRENTEAFF.

The chain uses TRBV5-4 and TRBJ2-5; 12 nucleotides line up with TRBD2. Trimming cost V 2 bases and J 5 bases; bases outside gene matches: 4. The germline CDR1 and CDR2 sequences are SGHNT and YYREEE (reference sequence). The CDR3 is 15 amino acids. Here the CDR3 reads CASSFRLAGVETQYF. Here the CDR3 DNA reads TGTGCCAGCAGCTTTCGACTAGCGGGGGTGGAGACCCAGTACTTC.

The chain combines TRBV5-8 with TRBJ1-1; weak D call: TRBD1 (5 bases). V dropped 2 bases and J dropped 4 bases, with 15 bases sitting between them. CDR3 length: 15 residues. Germline lookup yields CDR1 SGHTS and CDR2 YDEGEE. The chain's CDR3 is CASSFLGAGRTEAFF. CDR3 coding DNA: TGTGCCAGCAGCTTTTTAGGGGCCGGTCGCACTGAAGCTTTCTTT.

The chain joins TRBV4-2 to TRBJ2-4, with TRBD2 matching over 15 bases. With V trimmed by 4 bases and J by 7 bases, 5 bases remained unmatched. Germline CDR1 LGHNA, CDR2 YNFKEQ. The CDR3 has 16 amino acids. CDR3 residues: CASSPGLAGGWNIQYF. Here the CDR3 DNA reads TGTGCCAGCAGCCCGGGACTAGCGGGGGGATGGAACATTCAGTACTTC.

The J gene is TRBJ2-7, the V gene TRBV6-1; a possible D gene is TRBD2 (5 bases). Germline CDR1 and CDR2: MNHNS and SASEGT. The CDR3 runs to 13 residues. V lost 5 bases and J lost 4, with 12 bases in between. The CDR3 nucleotides read TGTGCCAGCAGTCGTGCCGGGATTTACGAGCAGTACTTC. It translates to CASSRAGIYEQYF.

The chain links TRBV16 to TRBJ2-2, with unresolved D. V was shortened by 0 bases and J by 6 bases, with 8 bases between the two germline ends. Germline CDR1 KGHSY, CDR2 FQNENV. The CDR3 is 14 residues long. CDR3 in DNA: TGTGCCAGCAGCCAATCTATTTCCCCCGGGGAGCTGTTTTTT. Its protein product is CASSQSISPGELFF.

This sequence joins TRBV29-1 and TRBJ2-7; 7 bases are a match to TRBD1. The CDR3 is 14 residues long. The V segment lost 7 bases and the J segment 2 bases; nucleotides outside the gene matches: 11. The germline CDR1 and CDR2 sequences are SQVTM and ANQGSEA. The CDR3 sequence: CSAPSDRFPYEQYF. CDR3 bases: TGCAGCGCCCCCTCGGACAGGTTCCCCTACGAGCAGTACTTC.

The V call is TRBV14, the J call TRBJ2-1; 9 bases are a match to TRBD1. Germline CDR1 reads SGHDN; CDR2 reads FVKESK. The CDR3 is 15 amino acids. V lost 4 bases, J lost 3 bases, and 4 bases stayed unmatched. As DNA, the CDR3 is TGTGCCAGCAGCCTCGGGACAGGGTACTACAATGAGCAGTTCTTC. Translating gives CASSLGTGYYNEQFF.

This chain joins TRBV6-6 and TRBJ2-2; perhaps TRBD2 as D (6 bases). Trimming pared 0 bases from V and 4 bases from J, leaving 12 bases between. CDR3 size: 16 residues. Germline CDR1 MNHNY, CDR2 SVGAGI (reference sequence). CDR3 bases: TGTGCCAGCAGTTACTCGGGTGGAGGGACCACCGGGGAGCTGTTTTTT. Encoded protein: CASSYSGGGTTGELFF.

This rearrangement joins TRBV19 to TRBJ1-5; D not resolved. V lost 1 base and J 2 bases, leaving 6 bases between the germline ends. CDR3 size: 14 residues. Germline V gives CDR1 LNHDA, CDR2 SQIVND (reference sequence). CDR3 sequence: CASSIVYGNQPQHF. In DNA, the CDR3 is TGTGCCAGTAGTATAGTGTATGGCAATCAGCCCCAGCATTTT.

This clone occurred once. V usage is TRBV7-6 and J usage is TRBJ1-2; D remains unclear. Trimming took 4 bases from V and 4 from J, leaving 10 bases between them. Germline CDR1 SGHVS, CDR2 FNYEAQ. This CDR3 is 13 amino acids long. CDR3 sequence reads: CASSSDEAYGYTF. CDR3 sequence (DNA): TGTGCCAGCAGCTCCGACGAGGCCTATGGCTACACCTTC.

CDR3 sequence: CASSLADRGTEAFF. Here the CDR3 DNA reads TGTGCCAGTAGTTTAGCTGACCGAGGTACTGAAGCTTTCTTT. V and J are TRBV19 and TRBJ1-1, with D unresolved. The germline V gene has CDR1 LNHDA and CDR2 SQIVND (reference sequence). Trimming took off 5 bases at V and 5 bases at J, with 15 bases between the two ends. This CDR3 comprises 14 residues.

The J gene is TRBJ1-6, the V gene TRBV4-3; 7 bases map to TRBD1. Germline V gives CDR1 LGHNA, CDR2 YSLEER. The length of the CDR3 is 18 residues. J lost 7 bases, V lost 0 bases, and 12 bases had no gene match. The CDR3 DNA reads as TGCGCCAGCAGCCAAGATCCCCCCACAGGGGCGCGGAATTCACCCCTCCACTTT. Its protein is CASSQDPPTGARNSPLHF.

V and J are TRBV7-9 and TRBJ2-2, with D maybe TRBD1 (6 bases). Germline V gene sequence: CDR1 SEHNR, CDR2 FQNEAQ (reference sequence). The CDR3 sequence is 14 residues long. V lost 5 bases to trimming and J lost 2 bases, with 9 bases between them. CDR3 protein: CASSPDSNTGELFF. The CDR3 DNA reads TGTGCCAGCAGCCCGGACAGTAACACCGGGGAGCTGTTTTTT.

This sequence joins TRBV6-5 and TRBJ1-2; tentative D call: TRBD1 (5 bases). The CDR3 loop spans 15 amino acids. Trimming shortened V by 2 bases and J by 6 bases, and 16 bases separated the two germline ends. Germline V gene sequence: CDR1 MNHEY, CDR2 SVGAGI. CDR3 nucleotides: TGTGCCAGCAGTTACCGACAGATAACGGGCCATGGCTACACCTTC. This codes for CASSYRQITGHGYTF.

V usage is TRBV6-5 and J usage is TRBJ1-2; tentative D call: TRBD1 (5 bases). Trimming removed 6 bases at V and 8 bases at J, with 10 bases between. The CDR3 is 11 amino acids. Germline CDR1 is MNHEY and CDR2 is SVGAGI. CDR3 amino acids: CASSQGSGYTF. The CDR3 coding sequence is TGTGCCAGCAGCCAGGGATCCGGCTACACCTTC.

This rearrangement joins TRBV9 to TRBJ2-3, with D unresolved. The CDR3 length is 13 residues. Germline CDR1 reads SGDLS; CDR2 reads YYNGEE. Trimming pared 6 bases from V and 0 bases from J, leaving 8 bases between. CDR3: CASKPVSTDTQYF. CDR3 nucleotides: TGTGCCAGCAAACCAGTTAGCACAGATACGCAGTATTTT. Variable domain in full (rest from reference TRBV9 and TRBJ2-3): DSGVTQTPKHLITATGQRVTLRCSPRSGDLSVYWYQQSLDQGLQFLIQYYNGEERAKGNILERFSAQQFPDLHSELNLSSLELGDSALYFCASKPVSTDTQYFGPGTRLTVL.